These 6 T cell receptor beta chains were sequenced from one sample in a study of T cell responses to AZD1222 COVID-19 vaccine. The assay was immunoSEQ multiplex PCR, and TCRdb's table has in-frame clones only and misses some. The sample lists 85,000 to 100,000 clones; just over 90% were seen once. The sample was peripheral blood, taken on day 0 of AZD1222 vaccination. These receptors all come from an adult in good health.

This clone was detected a few times. The chain joins TRBV4-3 to TRBJ1-3; no clear D. Trimming shortened V by 0 bases and J by 1 base, and 7 bases separated the two germline ends. Looked up from germline, CDR1 is LGHNA and CDR2 is YSLEER. The CDR3 contains 15 residues. The CDR3 DNA reads TGCGCCAGCAGCCAAGATGTGGGATCTGGAAACACCATATATTTT. Translating it yields CASSQDVGSGNTIYF.

The chain carries TRBV5-1 and TRBJ1-3; TRBD1 matches at 10 bases. Germline V lookup: CDR1 SGHRS, CDR2 YFSETQ. The CDR3 sequence is 15 residues long. V gave up 4 bases and J gave up 3 bases; unmatched junction bases: 4. For the CDR3, the DNA is TGCGCCAGCAGCGCGGGACAGGGGAGTGGAAACACCATATATTTT. It specifies CASSAGQGSGNTIYF.

The chain carries TRBV6-6 and TRBJ2-7; D ambiguous. Trimming cost V 6 bases and J 4 bases, with 10 bases left between them. The CDR3 runs 12 residues. CDR1 and CDR2 (germline): MNHNY, SVGAGI (reference sequence). The chain's CDR3 is CASSPGNYEQYF. The CDR3 DNA sequence: TGTGCCAGCAGCCCAGGAAATTACGAGCAGTACTTC.

This chain connects TRBV6-6 to TRBJ2-1; D possibly uses TRBD1 or TRBD2 (5 bases each). Between the trimmed V and J ends, which lost 2 bases and 14 bases, there was a span of 19 bases. The CDR3 is made up of 14 amino acids. Germline assignment: CDR1 MNHNY and CDR2 SVGAGI (reference sequence). The chain's CDR3 is CASSYGGSLGDEFF. In nucleotides, the CDR3 is TGTGCCAGCAGTTACGGCGGCAGCTTGGGGGATGAGTTCTTC.

V gene TRBV24-1 combines with J gene TRBJ2-2; D might be TRBD1 (5 bases). V dropped 5 bases and J dropped 1 base, with 10 bases sitting between them. The CDR3 runs to 15 residues. Germline CDR1 KGHDR, CDR2 SFDVKD. In nucleotides, the CDR3 is TGTGCCACCAGTGCCCAGACAGAGAACACCGGGGAGCTGTTTTTT. It encodes CATSAQTENTGELFF.

The chain employs TRBV5-1 and TRBJ2-2, with TRBD2 matching over 7 bases. The CDR3 spans 11 residues. J lost 7 bases, V lost 10 bases, and 4 bases had no gene match. Germline CDR1 and CDR2: SGHRS and YFSETQ. In nucleotides, the CDR3 is TGCGCCGGGAGGGAAGGCGGGGAGCTGTTTTTT. Protein sequence: CAGREGGELFF.